Listed below are T cell receptor beta chains from one sample, sequenced in a study of blood T cell repertoires in COVID-19. The data were produced by immunoSEQ multiplex PCR, yet TCRdb's version contains in-frame clones alone and is incomplete. The data contain about 63,000 clones, 88% of them seen just once; the ten biggest clones take up around 4.5%. Sequencing was done on a sample of peripheral blood. The receptors were gathered from a human donor in a cohort sampled during active COVID-19. The CDR3 runs from the conserved cysteine through the conserved F or W. D genes are given only for firm matches. Clone size, where shown, is once, few, many, or a class for clones that have expanded.

>-|TRBV30|-|TRBJ2-6
CAWSPGKTSGANVLTF
TGTGCCTGGAGTCCAGGGAAGACCTCTGGGGCCAACGTCCTGACTTTC
>-|TRBV3-1/TRBV3-2|once|TRBJ1-2
CASRSQGKDGYTF
TGTGCCAGCAGGTCACAGGGTAAGGATGGCTACACCTTC
>TRBD1|TRBV2|-|TRBJ2-1
CASRGQGSSYNEQFF
TGTGCCAGCAGGGGACAGGGAAGCTCCTACAATGAGCAGTTCTTC
>TRBD2|TRBV7-9|-|TRBJ2-5
CASSLGTSGTQYF
TGTGCCAGCAGCTTAGGGACTAGCGGGACCCAGTACTTC
>-|TRBV11-2|-|TRBJ2-3
CASSLSLGAPDTQYF
TGTGCCAGCAGCCTCTCGCTGGGGGCCCCAGATACGCAGTATTTT
>-|TRBV5-4|-|TRBJ2-1
CASSSWQGYNEQFF
TGTGCCAGCAGCTCCTGGCAGGGGTACAATGAGCAGTTCTTC
>TRBD1|TRBV28|once|TRBJ2-7
CASSTQGTYEQYF
TGTGCCAGCAGTACACAGGGGACCTACGAGCAGTACTTC
>-|TRBV27|-|TRBJ2-3
CASRPPYRGTDTQYF
TGTGCCAGCAGGCCCCCTTACCGAGGAACAGATACGCAGTATTTT
>TRBD2|TRBV5-1|-|TRBJ2-5
CASSFVAGGPVETQYF
TGCGCCAGCAGCTTTGTAGCGGGGGGGCCAGTGGAGACCCAGTACTTC
>TRBD1|TRBV7-8|-|TRBJ2-5
CASNPLGTGFLETQYF
TGTGCCAGCAACCCCCTAGGGACAGGGTTTTTAGAGACCCAGTACTTC
>-|TRBV2|few|TRBJ1-6
CASGRDYNSPLHF
TGTGCCAGCGGCCGGGACTATAATTCACCCCTCCACTTT
>-|TRBV9|once|TRBJ2-2
CASSVSGVLTGELFF
TGTGCCAGCAGCGTGTCGGGAGTTTTAACCGGGGAGCTGTTTTTT
>-|TRBV7-9|-|TRBJ2-3
CASSPQGSTDTQYF
TGTGCCAGCAGCCCACAGGGTTCCACAGATACGCAGTATTTT
>TRBD1|TRBV6-2/TRBV6-3|-|TRBJ1-5
CASSRGQGNQPQHF
TGTGCCAGCAGCCGAGGACAGGGCAATCAGCCCCAGCATTTT
>TRBD2|TRBV19|few|TRBJ2-7
CASSGASGVYEQYF
TGTGCCAGTAGTGGAGCTAGCGGGGTCTACGAGCAGTACTTC
>-|TRBV7-2|-|TRBJ2-1
CASSPSVREQFF
TGTGCCAGCAGCCCCTCGGTGCGAGAGCAGTTCTTC
>TRBD2|TRBV19|-|TRBJ2-7
CASRGGPYEQYF
TGTGCCAGTAGGGGAGGGCCTTACGAGCAGTACTTC
>TRBD2|TRBV30|-|TRBJ2-7
CAWTSGSIYEQYF
TGTGCCTGGACTAGCGGGAGTATCTACGAGCAGTACTTC
>-|TRBV4-2|-|TRBJ2-2
CASSPITGYTGELFF
TGTGCCAGCAGCCCAATAACAGGGTACACCGGGGAGCTGTTTTTT
>-|TRBV6-5|-|TRBJ1-5
CASGRQPNQPQHF
TGTGCCAGCGGGCGACAGCCTAATCAGCCCCAGCATTTT
>-|TRBV10-3|-|TRBJ1-1
CATGEAGQDTEAFF
TGTGCCACGGGGGAGGCGGGTCAGGACACTGAAGCTTTCTTT
>-|TRBV24-1|-|TRBJ2-5
CATSDPGRKQETQYF
TGTGCCACCAGTGACCCCGGGAGAAAACAAGAGACCCAGTACTTC
>-|TRBV7-8|-|TRBJ1-1
CASSEPTGRTEAFF
TGTGCCAGCAGCGAACCCACAGGGCGCACTGAAGCTTTCTTT
>-|TRBV27|few|TRBJ1-2
CASSPSQAYGYTF
TGTGCCAGCAGTCCCAGTCAGGCCTATGGCTACACCTTC
>-|TRBV2|-|TRBJ2-6
CASSPLTGSGANVLTF
TGTGCCAGCAGCCCGCTGACAGGCTCTGGGGCCAACGTCCTGACTTTC
>-|TRBV7-9|-|TRBJ2-5
CASSLAGTQETQYF
TGTGCCAGCAGCTTAGCCGGGACTCAAGAGACCCAGTACTTC
>TRBD1|TRBV27|-|TRBJ2-6
CASMETGVSGANVLTF
TGTGCCAGCATGGAGACAGGGGTCTCTGGGGCCAACGTCCTGACTTTC
>-|TRBV14|-|TRBJ2-1
CASSQGQLQGDEQFF
TGTGCCAGCAGCCAAGGACAGCTCCAAGGGGATGAGCAGTTCTTC
>TRBD1|TRBV27|-|TRBJ2-6
CASSLALGTGKSGANVLTF
TGTGCCAGCAGTTTAGCGTTGGGGACAGGGAAGTCTGGGGCCAACGTCCTGACTTTC
>-|TRBV27|-|TRBJ2-7
CASSLPGTHYEQYF
TGTGCCAGCAGTTTGCCTGGGACTCACTACGAGCAGTACTTC
>-|TRBV2|-|TRBJ2-5
CASRALRGTQETQYF
TGTGCCAGCAGAGCTTTGCGGGGTACACAAGAGACCCAGTACTTC
>-|TRBV11-2|-|TRBJ2-3
CASTRSTGSTDTQYF
TGTGCCAGCACTCGATCCACGGGAAGCACAGATACGCAGTATTTT
>-|TRBV27|-|TRBJ1-5
CASRVTGNQPQHF
TGTGCCAGCAGGGTAACGGGCAATCAGCCCCAGCATTTT
>-|TRBV2|-|TRBJ1-4
CASSGQNVLVATNEKLFF
TGTGCCAGCAGTGGGCAGAACGTTCTCGTTGCAACTAATGAAAAACTGTTTTTT
>-|TRBV2|-|TRBJ2-1
CASSEFSGLKEGNEQFF
TGTGCCAGCAGTGAATTTAGCGGCCTGAAGGAGGGTAATGAGCAGTTCTTC
>-|TRBV27|-|TRBJ2-2
CASKTDFTNTGELFF
TGTGCCAGCAAAACGGACTTTACGAACACCGGGGAGCTGTTTTTT
>TRBD1|TRBV29-1|-|TRBJ1-1
CSVVGTGETTEAFF
TGCAGCGTTGTAGGGACAGGGGAGACCACTGAAGCTTTCTTT
>TRBD1|TRBV19|-|TRBJ2-2
CASSVTGAANTGELFF
TGTGCCAGTAGTGTGACAGGGGCTGCGAACACCGGGGAGCTGTTTTTT
>-|TRBV7-8|few|TRBJ1-5
CASSLRSDNQPQHF
TGTGCCAGCAGCTTACGCAGTGACAATCAGCCCCAGCATTTT
>TRBD1|TRBV29-1|-|TRBJ2-2
CSVVTGGVGELFF
TGCAGCGTTGTGACAGGGGGCGTCGGGGAGCTGTTTTTT
>-|TRBV7-8|-|TRBJ1-5
CASSLSGGGNQPQHF
TGTGCCAGCAGCTTATCTGGAGGGGGCAATCAGCCCCAGCATTTT
>-|TRBV28|once|TRBJ2-7
CASSFGGSYEQYF
TGTGCCAGCAGTTTCGGGGGTTCCTACGAGCAGTACTTC
>TRBD2|TRBV3-1/TRBV3-2|few|TRBJ2-2
CASSRTSGTTGELFF
TGTGCCAGCAGCCGGACTAGCGGCACCACCGGGGAGCTGTTTTTT
>TRBD2|TRBV11-3|-|TRBJ2-5
CASRVGGVETQYF
TGTGCCAGCAGAGTTGGGGGGGTTGAGACCCAGTACTTC
>TRBD2|TRBV18|-|TRBJ2-1
CASSPQGLAGGGENNEQFF
TGTGCCAGCTCACCACAGGGACTAGCGGGAGGGGGCGAAAACAATGAGCAGTTCTTC
>TRBD2|TRBV7-9|-|TRBJ2-4
CASSRAGGPRNIQYF
TGTGCCAGCAGCCGAGCGGGAGGGCCTCGGAACATTCAGTACTTC
>-|TRBV6-1|-|TRBJ2-7
CASSESSPGYEQYF
TGTGCCAGCAGTGAAAGCAGTCCGGGGTACGAGCAGTACTTC
>-|TRBV19|-|TRBJ1-5
CASSISGKQPQHF
TGTGCCAGTAGTATATCAGGGAAACAGCCCCAGCATTTT
>TRBD2|TRBV3-1/TRBV3-2|-|TRBJ2-1
CASSQGGLAGLENEQFF
TGTGCCAGCAGCCAAGGTGGCCTAGCGGGACTAGAGAATGAGCAGTTCTTC
>-|TRBV5-4|-|TRBJ2-3
CASSLGGTRRDTQYF
TGTGCCAGCAGCTTGGGCGGGACCCGACGGGATACGCAGTATTTT
>TRBD2|TRBV6-5|-|TRBJ2-3
CASSSGGAGTDTQYF
TGTGCCAGCAGTTCCGGGGGGGCGGGCACAGATACGCAGTATTTT
>TRBD2|TRBV5-1|-|TRBJ2-1
CASSFGTSGDNEQFF
TGCGCCAGCAGCTTTGGAACTAGCGGTGACAATGAGCAGTTCTTC
>TRBD1|TRBV7-2|-|TRBJ1-2
CASSSTGNYGYTF
TGTGCCAGCAGCTCGACAGGGAACTATGGCTACACCTTC
>TRBD1|TRBV4-2|once|TRBJ1-5
CASSQELAGGQPQHF
TGTGCCAGCAGCCAAGAATTGGCAGGGGGTCAGCCCCAGCATTTT
>-|TRBV7-2|-|TRBJ1-3
CASSLARDISGNTIYF
TGTGCCAGCAGCTTAGCCCGGGACATCTCTGGAAACACCATATATTTT